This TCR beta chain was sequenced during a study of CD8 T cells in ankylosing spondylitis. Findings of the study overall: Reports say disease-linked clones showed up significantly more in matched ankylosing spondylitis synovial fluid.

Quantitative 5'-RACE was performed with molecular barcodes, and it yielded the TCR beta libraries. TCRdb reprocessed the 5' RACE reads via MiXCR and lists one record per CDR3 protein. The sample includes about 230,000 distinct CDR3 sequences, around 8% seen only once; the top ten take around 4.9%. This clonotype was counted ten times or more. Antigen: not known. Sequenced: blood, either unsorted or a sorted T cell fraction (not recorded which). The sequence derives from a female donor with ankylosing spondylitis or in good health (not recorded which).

The chain's CDR3 is CASSLGGARNTEAFF. CDR3 DNA sequence: TGTGCCAGCAGTTTGGGGGGGGCGCGGAACACTGAAGCTTTCTTT. The chain recombines TRBV12-3 or TRBV12-4 with TRBJ1-1; TRBD1 is a possible D gene (6 bases). The CDR3 has 15 residues. The V end was cut by 3 bases, the J end by 1 base, with 12 bases between.